Described below is a single TCR beta chain sequence and its context. Its cognate antigen is unknown. This entry comes from a study of cytomegalovirus exposure and HLA in healthy donors. Study-wide results and limits: As confirmed in vitro, a few CMV-associated chains were specific for CMV antigens. A later look showed TCR association rates differing by HLA locus, highest for DRB1 and lowest for HLA-C. No immune exposure information besides CMV serostatus was available.

With 60 Vbeta and 13 Jbeta primers, the PCR was carried out. Per the study methods: An analysis performed later counted about 80 million unique TCR beta chains (roughly 11 million of them shared). TCRdb's table, derived via immunoSEQ multiplex PCR, lists solely in-frame clones and lacks some. Clonal size and the V and J genes are those of that table, whereas D and trimming came from the DNA. The table has under 100,000 clones, roughly four fifths seen once; the top ten hold roughly 13%. This CDR3 region has 14 residues. CDR1 is SGHTS and CDR2 is YDEGEE in the germline V gene. The J segment lost 5 bases and the V segment lost 4 bases, leaving 4 bases of the junction unmatched.

This chain connects TRBV5-8 to TRBJ2-7; 12 bases are shared with TRBD1. This TCR was recovered from a human donor in good health. Source material: PBMCs. This chain's CDR3 is CASSLGQGAHEQYF. The CDR3, as DNA: TGTGCCAGCAGCCTGGGACAGGGGGCCCACGAGCAGTACTTC.